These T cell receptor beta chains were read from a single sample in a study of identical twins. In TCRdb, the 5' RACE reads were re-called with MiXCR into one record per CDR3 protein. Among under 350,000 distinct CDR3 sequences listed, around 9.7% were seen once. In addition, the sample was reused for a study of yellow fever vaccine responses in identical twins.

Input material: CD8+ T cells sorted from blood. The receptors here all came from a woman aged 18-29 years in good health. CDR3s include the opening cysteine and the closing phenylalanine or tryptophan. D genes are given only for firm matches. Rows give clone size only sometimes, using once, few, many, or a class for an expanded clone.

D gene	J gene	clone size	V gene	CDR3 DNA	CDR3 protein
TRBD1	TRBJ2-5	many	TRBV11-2	TGTGCCAGCAGCTTGAGTGCGGACAGGGCACAAGAGACCCAGTACTTC	CASSLSADRAQETQYF
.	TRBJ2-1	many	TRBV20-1	TGCAGTGCTAGACGGCAGATCGAGCAGTTCTTC	CSARRQIEQFF
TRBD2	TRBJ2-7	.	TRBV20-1	TGCAGTGCCCGCAGTACGGGCGGGGGCTACGAGCAGTACTTC	CSARSTGGGYEQYF
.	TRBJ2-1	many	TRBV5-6	TGTGCCAGCAGCTTGGCCGGGCTGGAGCAGTTCTTC	CASSLAGLEQFF
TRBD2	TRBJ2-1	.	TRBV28	TGTGCCAGCAGTTCACTAGCGAGGACCTACAATGAGCAGTTCTTC	CASSSLARTYNEQFF
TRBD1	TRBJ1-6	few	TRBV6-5	TGTGCCAGCAGTTACTCCGACAGGGGCGGTTCACCCCTCCACTTT	CASSYSDRGGSPLHF
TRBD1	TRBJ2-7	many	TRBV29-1	TGCAGCATCTCGACAGGGGCCTCCTACGAGCAGTACTTC	CSISTGASYEQYF
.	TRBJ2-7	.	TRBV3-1	TGTGCCAGCAGCCAAGAAACAGGGCCCTACGAGCAGTACTTC	CASSQETGPYEQYF
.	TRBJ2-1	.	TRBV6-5	TGTGCCAGCAGTTACAGTGGATTAGCGTACAATGAGCGGTTCTTC	CASSYSGLAYNERFF
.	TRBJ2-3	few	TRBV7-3	TGTGCCAGCAGCTTATTGGGTGGGGGGACCACAGATACGCAGTATTTT	CASSLLGGGTTDTQYF
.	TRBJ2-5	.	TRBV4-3	TGCGCCAGCAGCCAAGAGGATAGGGTGGGGGAGACCCAGTACTTC	CASSQEDRVGETQYF
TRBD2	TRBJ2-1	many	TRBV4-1	TGCGCCAGCAGCCAAGAAGAGGCTAGCGGAGCCTACAATGAGCAGTTCTTC	CASSQEEASGAYNEQFF
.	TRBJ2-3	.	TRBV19	TGTGCCAGTACCCTGGTGGGTGTCACAGATACGCAGTATTTT	CASTLVGVTDTQYF
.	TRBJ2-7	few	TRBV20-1	TGCAGTGCTAGAGGGGGGGACAAGCGCTACGAGCAGTACTTC	CSARGGDKRYEQYF
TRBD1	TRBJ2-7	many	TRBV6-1	TGTGCCAGCAGTGACCCGGGACAGGGGTTCTACGAGCAGTACTTC	CASSDPGQGFYEQYF
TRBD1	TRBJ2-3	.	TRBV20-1	TGCAGTGCTAGAGATCTGGGGGACAGCTCAGATACGCAGTATTTT	CSARDLGDSSDTQYF
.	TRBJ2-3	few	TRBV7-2	TGTGCCAGCAGCCTAAGTATTGGGGGAGGAGGAGATACGCAGTATTTT	CASSLSIGGGGDTQYF
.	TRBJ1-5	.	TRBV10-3	TGTGCCATCAGTGAGTTCGGCAGGGGAGCACATCAGCCCCAGCATTTT	CAISEFGRGAHQPQHF
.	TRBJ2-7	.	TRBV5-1	TGCGCCAGCAGCTTTCGGGACGGGGACTACGAGCAGTACTTC	CASSFRDGDYEQYF
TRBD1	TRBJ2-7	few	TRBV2	TGTGCCAGCAGCCCCACCCTCCGGACAGGGAAACCCTACGAGCAGTACTTC	CASSPTLRTGKPYEQYF
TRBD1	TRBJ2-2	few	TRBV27	TGTGCCAGCAAACAGGGGGCCGGGGAGCTGTTTTTT	CASKQGAGELFF
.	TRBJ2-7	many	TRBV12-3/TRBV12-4	TGTGCCAGCAGTTTAATCCGCGGGATCTACGAGCAGTACTTC	CASSLIRGIYEQYF
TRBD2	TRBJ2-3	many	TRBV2	TGTGCCCGCTCTAGCGGGGGGATCACAGATACGCAGTATTTT	CARSSGGITDTQYF
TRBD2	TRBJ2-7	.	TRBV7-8	TGTGCCAGCAGCCTACGACTAGCGGAGCAATACGAGCAGTACTTC	CASSLRLAEQYEQYF
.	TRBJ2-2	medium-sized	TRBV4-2	TGTGCCAGCAGCCAGGCTCCAAACACCGGGGAGCTGTTTTTT	CASSQAPNTGELFF
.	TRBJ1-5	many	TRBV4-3	TGCGCCAGCAGCCAAGGAAGAAGGGACGGTCAGCCCCAGCATTTT	CASSQGRRDGQPQHF
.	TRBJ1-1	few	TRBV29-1	TGCAGCGTTGTCGGTCTCGGCGCTGAAGCTTTCTTT	CSVVGLGAEAFF
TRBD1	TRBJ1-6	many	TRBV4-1	TGCGCCAGCGCGGCAGGGGGATTATGGAATTCACCCCTCCACTTT	CASAAGGLWNSPLHF
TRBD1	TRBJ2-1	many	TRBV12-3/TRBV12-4	TGTGCCAGCAGTGACAGGGGGCATGAGCAGTTCTTC	CASSDRGHEQFF
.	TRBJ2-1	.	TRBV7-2	TGTGCCAGCAGCTCCCCCTTTTTGACAGCCATGGGACAGTTCTTC	CASSSPFLTAMGQFF
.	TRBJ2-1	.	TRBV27	TGTGCCAGCACCAACCTCGATGGGATCTCCTACAATGAGCAGTTCTTC	CASTNLDGISYNEQFF
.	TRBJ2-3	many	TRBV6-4	TGTGCCAGCAGTGACAGGGGAAGCACAGATACGCAGTATTTT	CASSDRGSTDTQYF
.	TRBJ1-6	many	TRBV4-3	TGCGCCAGCAGCCAAGAGAGAACGGGGGGGGGTTCACCCCTCCACTTT	CASSQERTGGGSPLHF
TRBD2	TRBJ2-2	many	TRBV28	TGTGCCAGCAGTTTATTTGGCACTAGCGGCACCGGGGAGCTGTTTTTT	CASSLFGTSGTGELFF
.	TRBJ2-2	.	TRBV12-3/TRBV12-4	TGTGCCAGCAGCCCACTAACTCTAGCGGGGGAGCTGTTTTTT	CASSPLTLAGELFF
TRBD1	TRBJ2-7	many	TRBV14	TGTGCCAGCAGCCAAGCACAGGGGCTTCGCGAGCAGTACTTC	CASSQAQGLREQYF
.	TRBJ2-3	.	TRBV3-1	TGTGCCAGCAGCCAAGAGGCCGGAGATACGCAGTATTTT	CASSQEAGDTQYF
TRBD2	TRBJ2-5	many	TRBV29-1	TGCAGCGCTATACTAGCGGGAGGGCCCTCCCAGTACTTC	CSAILAGGPSQYF
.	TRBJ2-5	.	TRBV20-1	TGCAGTGCTAGAGGGTACAGCAAAGAGACCCAGTACTTC	CSARGYSKETQYF
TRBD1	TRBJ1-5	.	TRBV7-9	TGTCCCAGCAGCTTATGGCAGACAGGGTTCAACAATCAGCCCCAGCATTTT	CPSSLWQTGFNNQPQHF
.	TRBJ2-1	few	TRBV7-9	TGTGCCAGCAGCTTCCAGAACGAAGCCCCCAATGAGCAGTTCTTC	CASSFQNEAPNEQFF
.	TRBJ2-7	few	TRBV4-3	TGCGCCAGCAGCCAAGATCGGACAGCCTACGAGCAGTACTTC	CASSQDRTAYEQYF
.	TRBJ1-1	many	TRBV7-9	TGTGCCAGCAGCAAGGGGGGGAGTAACACTGAAGCTTTCTTT	CASSKGGSNTEAFF
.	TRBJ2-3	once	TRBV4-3	TGCGCCAGCAGCCAAGATCGGGGCGCCTCCACAGATACGCAGTATTTT	CASSQDRGASTDTQYF
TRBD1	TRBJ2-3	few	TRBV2	TGTGCCAGCAGTGGGGGACAGGGGAAGGCAGATACGCAGTATTTT	CASSGGQGKADTQYF